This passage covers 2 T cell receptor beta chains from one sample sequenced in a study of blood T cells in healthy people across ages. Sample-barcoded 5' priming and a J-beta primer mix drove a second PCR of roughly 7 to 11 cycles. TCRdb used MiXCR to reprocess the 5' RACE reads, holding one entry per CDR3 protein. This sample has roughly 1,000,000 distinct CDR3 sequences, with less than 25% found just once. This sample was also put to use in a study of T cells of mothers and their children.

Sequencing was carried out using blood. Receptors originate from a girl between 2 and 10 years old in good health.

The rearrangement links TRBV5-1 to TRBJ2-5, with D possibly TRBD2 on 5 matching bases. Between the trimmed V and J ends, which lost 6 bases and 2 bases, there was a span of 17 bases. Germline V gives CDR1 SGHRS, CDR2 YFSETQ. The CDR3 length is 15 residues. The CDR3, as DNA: TGCGCCAGCATCAGAGGAGCGGAGTTTCAAGAGACCCAGTACTTC. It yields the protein CASIRGAEFQETQYF.

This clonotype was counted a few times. CDR3 sequence reads: CASSSPRTGMNTDTQYF. CDR3 bases: TGTGCCAGCAGCTCGCCCCGGACAGGGATGAACACAGATACGCAGTATTTT. V is TRBV7-9 and J is TRBJ2-3; TRBD1 matches 8 bases. The CDR3 length is 17 residues. V lost 4 bases, J lost 2 bases, and 11 bases stayed unmatched. Germline V gene sequence: CDR1 SEHNR, CDR2 FQNEAQ (reference sequence).